This T cell receptor (beta chain) was identified in a study of T-cell memory formation after mild COVID-19. Turning to the study itself: Clusters of TCRs were largely donor specific.

To note about this clonotype: What it recognizes is unknown.

Notes on the study in general: Memory sampled before infection contained some responding clones, suggesting cross-reactive memory joined. Of the contracting clones, CD4+ ones lay mainly in CM and EM, and CD8+ ones in EMRA.

Using constant-segment primers, 5'RACE produced TCR alpha and TCR beta cDNA libraries carrying sample barcodes and UMIs. TCRdb reprocessed the 5' RACE reads via MiXCR and lists one record per CDR3 protein. This table has roughly 200,000 distinct CDR3 sequences, around a fifth appearing once. Germline-derived CDR1 and CDR2 are SEHNR and FQNEAQ (reference sequence). V gave up 1 base and J gave up 1 base, with 10 bases separating them. This CDR3 is built from 15 residues. The clonotype was recovered from an adult woman who had mild COVID-19 (a few samples of this study predate the infection). Cell type and time point are not known. The sample taken for sequencing was PBMCs or a T cell subset sorted from them (not recorded which). V is TRBV7-9 and J is TRBJ1-1; no reliable D call. In DNA, the CDR3 is TGTGCCAGCAGCTTAGTTGGGGATTCGAACACTGAAGCTTTCTTT. Its protein is CASSLVGDSNTEAFF.